This T cell receptor (delta chain) was profiled in a study of gammadelta T cells in human blood. Germline V gene sequence: CDR1 TSWWSYY, CDR2 QGS. The CDR3 runs to 28 residues. Trimming removed 1 base from V and 0 bases from J; junction bases left unmatched: 39. Whole-study results and caveats: Microbial exposure appeared to drive polyclonal γδ T cell expansion after birth.

By share, this clone counts as large. The antigen is unknown. The same CDR3 can be traced to other DNA sequences in this sample. TCRdb reanalysed the RT-PCR reads with CATT. The table shows 350 to 450 delta-chain clones, with around a sixth occurring only once. Sequenced input: non-Vgamma9Vdelta2 gamma-delta T cells from adult blood. The rearrangement uses TRDV1 and TRDJ1; 9 nucleotides align to TRDD2. This TCR came from a human donor. The CDR3 DNA reads as TGTGCTCTTGGGGAACCTAAAAACCCCCCGATACCTTCCTACGGTAGACACAGATACTGGACGTACACCGATAAACTCATCTTT. Translated: CALGEPKNPPIPSYGRHRYWTYTDKLIF.